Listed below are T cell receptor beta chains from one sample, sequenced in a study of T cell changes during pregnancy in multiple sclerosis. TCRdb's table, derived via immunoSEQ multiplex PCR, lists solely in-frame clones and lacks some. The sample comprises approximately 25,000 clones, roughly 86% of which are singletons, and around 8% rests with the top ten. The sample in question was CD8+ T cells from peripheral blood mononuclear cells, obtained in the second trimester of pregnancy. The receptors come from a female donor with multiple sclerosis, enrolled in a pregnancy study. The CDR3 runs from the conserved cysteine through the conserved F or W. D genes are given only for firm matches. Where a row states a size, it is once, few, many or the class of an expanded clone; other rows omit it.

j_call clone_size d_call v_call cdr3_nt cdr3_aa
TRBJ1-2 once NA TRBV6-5 TGTGCCAGCAGGCGACACGGATCTAACTATGGCTACACCTTC CASRRHGSNYGYTF
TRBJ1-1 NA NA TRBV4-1 TGCGCCAGCAGCCATTCTACCCGTAGAGCTTTGACTGAAGCTTTCTTT CASSHSTRRALTEAFF
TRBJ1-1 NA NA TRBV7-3 TGTGCCAGCAGCTTAATACATCAGAACACTGAAGCTTTCTTT CASSLIHQNTEAFF
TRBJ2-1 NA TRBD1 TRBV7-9 TGTGCCAGCAGCTCGGACAGGGACCCCTACAATGAGCAGTTCTTC CASSSDRDPYNEQFF
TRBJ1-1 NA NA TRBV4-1 TGCGCCAGCAGCCAAGAGAGAGCAGGGATGCCTGAAGCTTTCTTT CASSQERAGMPEAFF
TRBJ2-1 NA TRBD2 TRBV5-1 TGCGCCAGCAGCTATGGGGGGGGTTTAGTCAATGAGCAGTTCTTC CASSYGGGLVNEQFF
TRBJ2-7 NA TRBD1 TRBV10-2 TGCGCCAGCAGTGAGTACCGGGACAGGGGCCACGAGCAGTACTTC CASSEYRDRGHEQYF
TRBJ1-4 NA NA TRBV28 TGTGCCAGCAGTTTAGTGGGGCGCGTCGGTGAAAAACTGTTTTTT CASSLVGRVGEKLFF
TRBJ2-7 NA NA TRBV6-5 TGTGCCAGCAGTTACCAGGGGCGTCTACTAGGGCAGTACTTC CASSYQGRLLGQYF
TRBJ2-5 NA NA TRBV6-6 TGTGCCAGCAGTTACGGTCCGGCCCAGTACTTC CASSYGPAQYF
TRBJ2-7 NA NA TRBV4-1 TGCGCCAGCAGCCAAGAGCAGGGTTACTCCTACGAGCAGTACTTC CASSQEQGYSYEQYF
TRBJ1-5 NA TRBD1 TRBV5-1 TGCGCCAGCAGCCCGCGGGACAGTTATCAGCCCCAGCATTTT CASSPRDSYQPQHF
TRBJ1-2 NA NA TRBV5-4 TGTGCCAGTCTCGACGGGGGTAGCTATGGCTACACCTTC CASLDGGSYGYTF
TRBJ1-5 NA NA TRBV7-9 TGTGCCAGCAGCTTAGAGGAGGGGATGCCCCAGCATTTT CASSLEEGMPQHF
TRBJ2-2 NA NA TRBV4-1 TGCGCCAGCAGTCCCCTGAACACCGGGGAGCTGTTTTTT CASSPLNTGELFF
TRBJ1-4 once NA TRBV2 TGTGCCAGCAGGCCCCTCGGGGTCTATGAAAAACTGTTTTTT CASRPLGVYEKLFF
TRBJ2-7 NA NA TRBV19 TGTGCCAGTAGTATTGGACAGATCTACGAGCAGTACTTC CASSIGQIYEQYF
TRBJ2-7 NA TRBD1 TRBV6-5 TGTGCCAGCAGGAGAGGACAGGGACGCTACGAGCAGTACTTC CASRRGQGRYEQYF
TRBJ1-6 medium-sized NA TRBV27 TGTGCCAGCAGTCCGTGGGGACTCCAACGCCGGTGGTCACCCCTCCACTTT CASSPWGLQRRWSPLHF
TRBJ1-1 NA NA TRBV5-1 TGCGCCAGCAGCGTCGTCAGTTTGAACACTGAAGCTTTCTTT CASSVVSLNTEAFF
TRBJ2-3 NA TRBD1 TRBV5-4 TGTGCCAGCAGCCGAGGACAGGATCGTTCAACAGATACGCAGTATTTT CASSRGQDRSTDTQYF
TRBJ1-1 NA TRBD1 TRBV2 TGTGCCAGCTTGGGACAGGGGAATGAAGCTTTCTTT CASLGQGNEAFF
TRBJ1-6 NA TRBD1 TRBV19 TGTGCCAGTAGTGCGCAAGGGGGCTCACCCCTCCACTTT CASSAQGGSPLHF
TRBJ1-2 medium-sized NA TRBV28 TGTGCCAGCAGTCCTGGACAGCGGGGCTATGGCTACACCTTC CASSPGQRGYGYTF
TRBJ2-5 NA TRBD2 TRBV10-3 TGTGCCATCAGTGAGCCGACTAGCGCAAGCCTCCCGACCCAGTACTTC CAISEPTSASLPTQYF
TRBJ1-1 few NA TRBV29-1 TGCAGCGCCGTAGGACCCTCGGGGGGCGCAGCTTTCTTT CSAVGPSGGAAFF
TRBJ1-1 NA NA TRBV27 TGTGCCAGCAGTTTGGGGAGGGCCACTGAAGCTTTCTTT CASSLGRATEAFF
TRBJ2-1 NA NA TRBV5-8 TGTGCCAGCAGCAGTTTCAACAGTCCCCACTACAATGAGCAGTTCTTC CASSSFNSPHYNEQFF
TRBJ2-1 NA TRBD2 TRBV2 TGTGCCAGCGGCCAGGCGGGGGGGGTCTACAATGAGCAGTTCTTC CASGQAGGVYNEQFF
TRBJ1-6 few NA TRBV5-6 TGTGCCAGCAGCGAGGAGTATTCACCCCTCCACTTT CASSEEYSPLHF
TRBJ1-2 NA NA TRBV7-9 TGTGCCAGCAGCTTAGAACAGGGTGGAGGCTATGGCTACACCTTC CASSLEQGGGYGYTF
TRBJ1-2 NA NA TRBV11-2 TGTGCCAGCACCTATGGGAGGCCTGTCTACACCTTC CASTYGRPVYTF
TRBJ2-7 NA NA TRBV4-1 TGCGCCAGCAGCCAAGATTTTGGCGAACTATCCTACGAGCAGTACTTC CASSQDFGELSYEQYF
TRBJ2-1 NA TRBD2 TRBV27 TGTGCCAGCAGTGTGGGGGGGGTTCATGAGCAGTTCTTC CASSVGGVHEQFF
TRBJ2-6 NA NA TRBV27 TGTGCCAGCAGTGTTCGCTCTGGGGCCAACGTCCTGACTTTC CASSVRSGANVLTF
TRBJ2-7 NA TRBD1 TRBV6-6 TGTGCCAGCAGTACCTTTGTGGACAGGGGGCACGAGCAGTACTTC CASSTFVDRGHEQYF
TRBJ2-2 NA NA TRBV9 TGTGCCAGCAGCGGGGGGCACCCTCCGGGCCCCGGGGAGGAGCTGTTTTTT CASSGGHPPGPGEELFF
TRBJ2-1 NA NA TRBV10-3 TGTGCCACGACACGTTACAATGAGCAGTTCTTC CATTRYNEQFF
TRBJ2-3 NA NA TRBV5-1 TGCGCCAGCAGCTTGGACGGTAGCACAGATACGCAGTATTTT CASSLDGSTDTQYF
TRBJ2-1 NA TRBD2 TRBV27 TGTGCCAGCAGCTCGGGACTAGCCTACAATGAGCAGTTCTTC CASSSGLAYNEQFF
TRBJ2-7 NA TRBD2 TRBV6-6 TGTGCCAGTCGAATGACTAGCGGGTACTACGAGCAGTACTTC CASRMTSGYYEQYF
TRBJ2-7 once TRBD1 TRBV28 TGTGCCAGCAGTTTGTGGCGCGGGACAGGGGGCGAGCAGTACTTC CASSLWRGTGGEQYF
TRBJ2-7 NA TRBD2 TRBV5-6 TGTGCCAGCAGCTGGCGGTACGGGGGGGCCGTACAGCACTACGAGCAGTACTTC CASSWRYGGAVQHYEQYF
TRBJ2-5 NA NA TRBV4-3 TGCGCCAGCAGCCCTCGAGGAGCAGCGGGCCTCCAAGAGACCCAGTACTTC CASSPRGAAGLQETQYF
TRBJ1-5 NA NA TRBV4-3 TGCGCCAGCAGCCAAGATGTCGGGCCAGGGAATCAGCCCCAGCATTTT CASSQDVGPGNQPQHF
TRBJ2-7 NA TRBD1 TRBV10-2 TGCGCCAGCAGTGACTCAACGACCGGGACAGGGATTTACGAGCAGTACTTC CASSDSTTGTGIYEQYF
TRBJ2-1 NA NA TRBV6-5 TGTGGGGTAGGGGGAGGGGAATACAATGAGCAGTTCTTC CGVGGGEYNEQFF
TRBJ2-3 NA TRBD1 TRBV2 TGTGCCAGCAGACCGGACAGGGTAGGCACAGATACGCAGTATTTT CASRPDRVGTDTQYF
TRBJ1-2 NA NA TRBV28 TGTGCCAGCAGTTTCGACAGGATGGGCTACACCTTC CASSFDRMGYTF
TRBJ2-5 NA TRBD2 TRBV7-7 TGTGCTAGCAGCTTAGCGGGGGGGCCAGAGACCCAGTACTTC CASSLAGGPETQYF
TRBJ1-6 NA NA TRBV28 TGTGCCAGCAGTTTTCACCTCGGGGGTTCACCCCTCCACTTT CASSFHLGGSPLHF
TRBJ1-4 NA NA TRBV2 TGTGCCAGCAGGCCAGGGGCGACTAATGAAAAACTGTTTTTT CASRPGATNEKLFF